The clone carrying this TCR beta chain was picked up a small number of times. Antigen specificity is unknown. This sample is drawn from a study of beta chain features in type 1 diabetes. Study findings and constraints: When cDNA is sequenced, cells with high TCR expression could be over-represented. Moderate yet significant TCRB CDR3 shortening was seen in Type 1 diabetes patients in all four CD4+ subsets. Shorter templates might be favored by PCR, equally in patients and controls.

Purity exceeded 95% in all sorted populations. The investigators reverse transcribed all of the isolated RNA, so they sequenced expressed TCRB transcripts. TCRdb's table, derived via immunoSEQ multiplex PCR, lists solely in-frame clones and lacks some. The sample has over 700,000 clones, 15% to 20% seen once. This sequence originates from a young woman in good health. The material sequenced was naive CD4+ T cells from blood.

In DNA, the CDR3 is TGTGCCAGCAGCGATCGGGACGGGGTGCGAAAACTGTTTTTT. Its protein product is CASSDRDGVRKLFF. The chain employs TRBV6-5 and TRBJ1-4, with D maybe TRBD1 (5 bases). The CDR3 runs to 14 residues. CDR1 is MNHEY, CDR2 SVGAGI, per germline. Trimming pared 6 bases from V and 10 bases from J, leaving 18 bases between.